The 25 T cell receptor beta chains listed next were all sequenced from one sample in a study of CD8 T cells in ankylosing spondylitis. These receptors lack a known antigen. TCRdb called the 5' RACE reads again in MiXCR, with one record for every CDR3 protein. The sample gives 750,000 to 850,000 distinct CDR3 sequences, roughly 10% of which show up once; roughly 0.51% is in the top ten. Overall study findings and caveats: Apparently characteristic of ankylosing spondylitis blood was a TCR beta motif (under ten highly homologous variants).

The sample was blood, either unsorted or a sorted T cell fraction (not recorded which). The receptors here all came from a male donor with ankylosing spondylitis.

This chain connects TRBV10-3 to TRBJ1-1; D remains ambiguous. Trimming took 2 bases from V and 5 from J, leaving 15 bases between them. The germline CDR1 and CDR2 sequences are ENHRY and SYGVKD. CDR3 length equals 15 residues. The CDR3: CAISEGRLGVTEAFF. The CDR3 DNA is TGTGCCATCAGTGAGGGCCGTCTTGGGGTTACTGAAGCTTTCTTT.

This sequence joins TRBV20-1 and TRBJ2-5, with D possibly being TRBD1 or TRBD2 (5 bases each). Looked up from germline, CDR1 is DFQATT and CDR2 is SNEGSKA (reference sequence). V was pared by 5 bases and J by 1 base, with 8 bases between. The CDR3 is 12 residues long. The CDR3, as DNA: TGCAGTGCTGCCGGGACCCAAGAGACCCAGTACTTC. This sequence encodes CSAAGTQETQYF.

The J gene is TRBJ2-2, the V gene TRBV28; 8 nucleotides line up with TRBD2. With V trimmed by 6 bases and J by 3 bases, 12 bases remained unmatched. CDR1 MDHEN and CDR2 SYDVKM come from the germline V gene. This CDR3 has 17 amino acids. DNA for the CDR3: TGTGCCAGCAGGGAGTGGGGAACTAGCGGCTACACCGGGGAGCTGTTTTTT. Its protein is CASREWGTSGYTGELFF.

The V and J genes are TRBV14 and TRBJ2-1; no definite D call. With 4 bases removed from V and 0 bases from J, the gap between germline ends came to 13 bases. This CDR3 spans 16 amino acids. CDR1 is SGHDN, CDR2 FVKESK, per germline. CDR3 sequence (DNA): TGTGCCAGCAGCCGATTCGGGTCAACCTCCTACAATGAGCAGTTCTTC. It yields the protein CASSRFGSTSYNEQFF.

The chain combines TRBV20-1 with TRBJ2-7, with a possible D match to TRBD2 (5 bases). The length of the CDR3 is 12 residues. V gave up 0 bases and J gave up 6 bases, with 9 bases separating them. CDR1 and CDR2 (germline): DFQATT, SNEGSKA (reference sequence). CDR3 coding DNA: TGCAGTGCTAGAGATGCTAGCTTCGAGCAGTACTTC. Its protein is CSARDASFEQYF.

This clonotype was seen a few times. The chain has TRBV20-1 and TRBJ1-2, with D maybe TRBD1 (6 bases). This CDR3 comprises 15 residues. Germline loops: CDR1 DFQATT, CDR2 SNEGSKA (reference sequence). Trimming pared 0 bases from V and 4 bases from J, leaving 15 bases between. Here the CDR3 DNA reads TGCAGTGCTAGAGACCAACAGGGTAGTAGCTATGGCTACACCTTC. Amino acids: CSARDQQGSSYGYTF.

Many counts were recorded for this clonotype. This rearrangement joins TRBV5-1 to TRBJ2-2; no definite D call. Germline loops: CDR1 SGHRS, CDR2 YFSETQ. There are 14 residues in the CDR3. Trimming cost V 7 bases and J 10 bases, with 20 bases left between them. The chain's CDR3 is CASVDERVGMELFF. CDR3 bases: TGCGCCAGCGTCGACGAAAGGGTTGGAATGGAGCTGTTTTTT.

This clonotype has at least ten counts. The chain is built from TRBV20-1 and TRBJ2-5; D possibly corresponds to TRBD1 (6 bases). The CDR3 totals 14 residues. CDR1 and CDR2 from the germline V gene are DFQATT and SNEGSKA (reference sequence). V lost 6 bases and J 2 bases, leaving 16 bases between the germline ends. The CDR3: CSAKDSPTQETQYF. The CDR3 DNA reads as TGCAGTGCCAAGGACAGCCCGACACAAGAGACCCAGTACTTC.

CDR3 loop: CASSVVMTGTDTQYF. CDR3 DNA sequence: TGTGCCAGCAGCGTAGTCATGACCGGCACAGATACGCAGTATTTT. The chain has TRBV9 and TRBJ2-3; D not resolved. V was clipped by 0 bases and J by 1 base, with 9 bases between them. Per germline, CDR1 SGDLS and CDR2 YYNGEE. The CDR3 spans 15 residues.

The chain recombines TRBV9 with TRBJ1-6; TRBD1 matches at 8 bases. The CDR3 covers 13 residues. V lost 4 bases and J lost 13; bases outside the gene matches: 7. Germline CDR1 SGDLS, CDR2 YYNGEE. CDR3 DNA sequence: TGTGCCAGCAGCCTCGGACAGGGAAGGCCCCTCCACTTT. As protein: CASSLGQGRPLHF. Full variable domain (missing parts from reference TRBV9 and TRBJ1-6): DSGVTQTPKHLITATGQRVTLRCSPRSGDLSVYWYQQSLDQGLQFLIQYYNGEERAKGNILERFSAQQFPDLHSELNLSSLELGDSALYFCASSLGQGRPLHFGNGTRLTVT.

The V call is TRBV4-2, the J call TRBJ2-3; maybe TRBD1 (6 bases). The V gene's germline CDR1 is LGHNA and CDR2 YNFKEQ. The CDR3 contains 15 residues. Trimming cost V 3 bases and J 4 bases, with 14 bases left between them. The CDR3 DNA reads as TGTGCCAGCAGCCATCCCACAGGGCGGGCAGATACGCAGTATTTT. Protein sequence: CASSHPTGRADTQYF.

The genes are TRBV7-8 and TRBJ2-1; 8 positions agree with TRBD1. In germline, CDR1 is SGHVS, CDR2 FQNEAQ. The CDR3 covers 14 residues. With 4 bases clipped from V and 5 bases from J, the junction kept 4 bases outside the gene matches. The CDR3 region is CASSYHRGDNEQFF. The CDR3 nucleotides are TGTGCCAGCAGCTACCACAGGGGGGACAATGAGCAGTTCTTC.

This clonotype came up many times. V gene TRBV6-5 combines with J gene TRBJ2-1, with 7 nucleotides matching TRBD1. The CDR3 loop spans 13 amino acids. Germline V gene sequence: CDR1 MNHEY, CDR2 SVGAGI. Trimming took 6 bases from V and 4 from J; bases not matched to a gene: 3. CDR3 in DNA: TGTGCCAGCAGACAGACAGGGTACAATGAGCAGTTCTTC. It yields the protein CASRQTGYNEQFF.

This clonotype has a single count. The chain has TRBV29-1 and TRBJ2-1; D unresolved. The CDR3 runs 14 residues. Trimming stripped 6 bases from V and 0 bases from J, with 12 bases between. Germline V gene sequence: CDR1 SQVTM, CDR2 ANQGSEA. CDR3 residues: CSVGIDISYNEQFF. CDR3 coding DNA: TGCAGCGTGGGAATCGACATCTCCTACAATGAGCAGTTCTTC.

Only a few counts were recorded for this clonotype. This chain connects TRBV5-1 to TRBJ2-7, with 9 nucleotides matching TRBD1. The V segment lost 2 bases and the J segment 7 bases; nucleotides outside the gene matches: 10. Per germline, CDR1 SGHRS and CDR2 YFSETQ. The CDR3 is made up of 15 amino acids. For the CDR3, the DNA is TGCGCCAGCAGCTTAGCCGGGACAGGGTCTGAAGAGCAGTACTTC. Translation gives CASSLAGTGSEEQYF.

This clonotype occurred many times. The chain joins TRBV20-1 to TRBJ2-5; a weak D match, TRBD2 (5 bases). CDR3 length equals 11 residues. V gave up 7 bases and J gave up 3 bases, with 9 bases separating them. Germline V lookup: CDR1 DFQATT, CDR2 SNEGSKA (reference sequence). CDR3 in amino acids: CSGTGKETQYF. For the CDR3, the DNA is TGCAGTGGGACGGGAAAAGAGACCCAGTACTTC.

In this sample, this clonotype turned up many times. The chain carries TRBV12-3 or TRBV12-4 and TRBJ1-1; no clear D. This CDR3 spans 11 amino acids. The ends were cut back, 4 bases at V and 10 bases at J, with 10 bases in the middle. The CDR3, as DNA: TGTGCCAGCAGTTATGGCCAGATAGCTTTCTTT. This encodes CASSYGQIAFF.

This clonotype was found a few times. The chain employs TRBV24-1 and TRBJ1-1; D unresolved. This CDR3 has 16 residues. V was pared by 2 bases and J by 0 bases, with 12 bases between. Germline V gene data show CDR1 as KGHDR and CDR2 as SFDVKD. The CDR3, as DNA: TGTGCCACCAGTGATTCCAAGAGACACTTGAACACTGAAGCTTTCTTT. Translated: CATSDSKRHLNTEAFF.

The CDR3: CASSPPGGVEEKLFF. CDR3 sequence (DNA): TGTGCCAGCTCACCACCTGGCGGGGTGGAGGAAAAACTGTTTTTT. The chain carries TRBV18 and TRBJ1-4; no firm D call. Trimming shortened V by 0 bases and J by 8 bases, and 13 bases separated the two germline ends. CDR1 is KGHSH and CDR2 is LQKENI in the germline V gene. This CDR3 is built from 15 residues.

The chain recombines TRBV14 with TRBJ1-4; D unclear. CDR1 is SGHDN, CDR2 FVKESK, per germline. This CDR3 spans 13 amino acids. V was clipped by 6 bases and J by 1 base, with 6 bases between them. The CDR3, as DNA: TGTGCCAGCAGTTGGATAACTAATGAAAAACTGTTTTTT. It yields the protein CASSWITNEKLFF. The variable domain in full, with the rest retrieved from reference TRBV14 and TRBJ1-4, is EAGVTQFPSHSVIEKGQTVTLRCDPISGHDNLYWYRRVMGKEIKFLLHFVKESKQDESGMPNNRFLAERTGGTYSTLKVQPAELEDSGVYFCASSWITNEKLFFGSGTQLSVL.

This clonotype was detected only a few times. The chain carries TRBV20-1 and TRBJ1-5; D gene ambiguous. Trimming pared 0 bases from V and 9 bases from J, leaving 9 bases between. The CDR3 consists of 12 residues. Germline loops: CDR1 DFQATT, CDR2 SNEGSKA (reference sequence). CDR3 sequence reads: CSARDRVLPQHF. In nucleotides, the CDR3 is TGCAGTGCTAGAGATCGGGTTCTGCCCCAGCATTTT.

This clonotype was recorded a few times. The chain is built from TRBV10-1 and TRBJ2-4, with D unresolved. The CDR3 loop spans 14 amino acids. Trimming left V 2 bases short and J 0 bases short, with 5 bases between. CDR1 and CDR2 (germline): WNHNN, SYGVQD (reference sequence). CDR3 DNA sequence: TGCGCCAGCAGTGAGAGGTTAGCCAAAAACATTCAGTACTTC. This sequence encodes CASSERLAKNIQYF.

The J gene is TRBJ2-1, the V gene TRBV6-2 or TRBV6-3; 7 positions agree with TRBD2. V lost 6 bases, J lost 9 bases, and 14 bases stayed unmatched. CDR3 length equals 15 residues. CDR1 MNHEY and CDR2 SVGEGT come from the germline V gene. CDR3 in amino acids: CASSQSGAFGSEQFF. DNA of the CDR3: TGTGCCAGCAGCCAAAGCGGGGCCTTCGGCAGTGAGCAGTTCTTC.

This clonotype was observed a handful of times. This chain links TRBV6-1 with TRBJ2-6, with 7 nucleotides matching TRBD2. The CDR3 totals 16 residues. Trimming cost V 6 bases and J 4 bases; bases outside gene matches: 9. Germline loops: CDR1 MNHNS, CDR2 SASEGT. The CDR3 sequence is CASSWWGGEGANVLTF. In nucleotides, the CDR3 is TGTGCCAGCAGCTGGTGGGGGGGGGAAGGGGCCAACGTCCTGACTTTC.

This clonotype was counted at least ten times. J is TRBJ2-4 and V is TRBV29-1, with a tentative D call TRBD1 (5 bases). The V gene's germline CDR1 is SQVTM and CDR2 ANQGSEA. V shed 3 bases and J shed 10 bases, with 19 bases lying between them. The CDR3 has 14 residues. The CDR3 sequence is CSVEGRGRRGIQYF. The CDR3 DNA reads TGCAGCGTTGAGGGGCGAGGTCGGCGAGGAATTCAGTACTTC.